This T cell receptor beta chain was recovered during a study of shared clonotypes between healthy human individuals. Clones were read by immunoSEQ multiplex PCR, and TCRdb kept only the in-frame ones, dropping some. Of some 2 million clones listed, approximately 94% are singletons. About this clone: Its specificity is unknown.

Study results and caveats: Generally, estimated richness proved larger in naive subsets than it did in memory subsets.

Trimming cost V 3 bases and J 0 bases; bases outside gene matches: 8. The CDR3 totals 16 residues. Germline CDR1 is MNHEY and CDR2 is SMNVEV (reference sequence). The naive CD8 subset, CD45RO-negative cells positively selected for CCR7, excluded terminally differentiated effector memory CD45RA+ cells. The chain employs TRBV27 and TRBJ2-7; 7 bases match TRBD1. The clonotype originates from a man aged 18-30 years in good health. The sample consisted of naive CD8+ T cells sorted from blood. CDR3 coding DNA: TGTGCCAGCAGTTTGTCTCAGGGGGTCGTCTCCTACGAGCAGTACTTC. Amino acid sequence: CASSLSQGVVSYEQYF.